This TCR beta chain was obtained from a study of beta chain features in type 1 diabetes. Germline loops: CDR1 LGHNA, CDR2 YSLEER. Losses at the gene ends were 3 bases for V and 10 bases for J; bases not matched to a gene: 14. This CDR3 has 15 amino acids. A few counts support this clone. Expressed TCRB transcripts got sequenced, as all isolated RNA was reverse transcribed. There were about 3.5 million reads on average in the naive, central memory and regulatory T cell samples. Sequenced by immunoSEQ multiplex PCR; TCRdb stores in-frame clones only, minus some. The data hold around 400,000 clones, with 10% to 15% observed a single time.

Sequenced sample: naive CD4+ T cells from blood. The receptor was derived from a man aged 18 to 29 in good health. The V gene is TRBV4-3, the J gene TRBJ1-1; 7 nucleotides line up with TRBD1. CDR3 coding DNA: TGCGCCAGCAGCCAGGCGACGACAGGGACGGCCATAGCTTTCTTT. This sequence encodes CASSQATTGTAIAFF.